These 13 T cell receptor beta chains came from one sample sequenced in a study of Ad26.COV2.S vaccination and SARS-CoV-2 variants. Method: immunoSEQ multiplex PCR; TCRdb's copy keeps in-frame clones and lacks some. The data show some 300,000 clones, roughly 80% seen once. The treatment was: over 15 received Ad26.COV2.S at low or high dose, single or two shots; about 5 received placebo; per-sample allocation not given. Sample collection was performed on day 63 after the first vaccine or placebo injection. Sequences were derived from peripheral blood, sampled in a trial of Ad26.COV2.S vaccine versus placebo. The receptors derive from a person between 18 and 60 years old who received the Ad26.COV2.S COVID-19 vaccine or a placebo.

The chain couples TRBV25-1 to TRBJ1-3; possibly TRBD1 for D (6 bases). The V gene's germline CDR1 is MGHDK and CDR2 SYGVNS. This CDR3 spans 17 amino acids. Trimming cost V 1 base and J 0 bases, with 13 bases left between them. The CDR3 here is CASSESRGPSSGNTIYF. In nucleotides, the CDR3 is TGTGCCAGCAGTGAATCCAGGGGCCCCAGCTCTGGAAACACCATATATTTT.

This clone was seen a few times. The DNA for the CDR3 is TGTGCCAGCAGCGTAGCGGTTAGCGGAGGGGTCGGCGGCTACACCTTC. Amino acid sequence: CASSVAVSGGVGGYTF. This chain links TRBV9 with TRBJ1-2; TRBD1 is a possible D gene (5 bases). The germline gives CDR1 SGDLS, CDR2 YYNGEE. V dropped 0 bases and J dropped 8 bases, with 20 bases sitting between them. This CDR3 contains 16 residues.

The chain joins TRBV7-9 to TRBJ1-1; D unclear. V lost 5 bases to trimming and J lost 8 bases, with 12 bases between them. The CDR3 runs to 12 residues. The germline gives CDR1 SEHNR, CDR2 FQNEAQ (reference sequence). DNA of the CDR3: TGTGCCAGCAGCCCTGGAACTAGGGAAGCTTTCTTT. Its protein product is CASSPGTREAFF.

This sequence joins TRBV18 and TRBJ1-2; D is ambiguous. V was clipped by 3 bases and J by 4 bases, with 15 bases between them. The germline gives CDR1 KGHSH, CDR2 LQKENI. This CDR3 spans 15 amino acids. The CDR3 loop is CASSPKSDGGYGYTF. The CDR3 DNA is TGTGCCAGCTCACCTAAATCGGACGGCGGCTATGGCTACACCTTC. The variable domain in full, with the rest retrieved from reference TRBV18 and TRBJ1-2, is NAGVMQNPRHLVRRRGQEARLRCSPMKGHSHVYWYRQLPEEGLKFMVYLQKENIIDESGMPKERFSAEFPKEGPSILRIQQVVRGDSAAYFCASSPKSDGGYGYTFGSGTRLTVV.

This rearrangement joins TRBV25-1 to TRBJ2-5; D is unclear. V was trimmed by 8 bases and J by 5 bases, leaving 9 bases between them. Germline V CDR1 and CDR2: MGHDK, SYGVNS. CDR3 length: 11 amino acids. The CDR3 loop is CASGSVETQYF. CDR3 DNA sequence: TGTGCCAGCGGCTCGGTTGAGACCCAGTACTTC.

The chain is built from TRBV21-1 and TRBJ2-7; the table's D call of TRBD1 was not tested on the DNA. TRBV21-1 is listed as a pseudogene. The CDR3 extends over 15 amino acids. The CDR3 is CASSNRTGFSYEQYF. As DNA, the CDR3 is TGTGCCAGCAGCAACAGGACAGGGTTTTCCTACGAGCAGTACTTC.

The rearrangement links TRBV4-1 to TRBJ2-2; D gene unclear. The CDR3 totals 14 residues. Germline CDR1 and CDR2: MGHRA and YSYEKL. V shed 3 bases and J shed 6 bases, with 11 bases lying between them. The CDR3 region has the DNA TGCGCCAGCAGCCAGGCCGAATGGCCCGGGGAGCTGTTTTTT. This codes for CASSQAEWPGELFF.

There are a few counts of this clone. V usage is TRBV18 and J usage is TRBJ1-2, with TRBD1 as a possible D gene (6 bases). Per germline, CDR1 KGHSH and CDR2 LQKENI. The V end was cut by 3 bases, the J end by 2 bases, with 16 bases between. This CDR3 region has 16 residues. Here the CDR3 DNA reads TGTGCCAGCTCACCCAGCGGGGGGGGCAAGAACTATGGCTACACCTTC. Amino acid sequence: CASSPSGGGKNYGYTF. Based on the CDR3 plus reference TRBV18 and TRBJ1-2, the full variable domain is NAGVMQNPRHLVRRRGQEARLRCSPMKGHSHVYWYRQLPEEGLKFMVYLQKENIIDESGMPKERFSAEFPKEGPSILRIQQVVRGDSAAYFCASSPSGGGKNYGYTFGSGTRLTVV.

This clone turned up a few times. DNA for the CDR3: TGTGCCAGCAGCCCGTCCTACGAGCAGTACTTC. It codes for CASSPSYEQYF. The chain joins TRBV7-9 to TRBJ2-7; D ambiguous. The CDR3 contains 11 residues. V dropped 5 bases and J dropped 1 base, with 3 bases sitting between them. CDR1 and CDR2 from the germline V gene are SEHNR and FQNEAQ (reference sequence).

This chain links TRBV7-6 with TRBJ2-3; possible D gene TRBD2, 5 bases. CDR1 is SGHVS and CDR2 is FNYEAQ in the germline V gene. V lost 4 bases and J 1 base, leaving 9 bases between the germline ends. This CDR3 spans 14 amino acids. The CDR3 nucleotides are TGTGCCAGCAGCTCCTTTAGCGGCACAGATACGCAGTATTTT. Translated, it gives CASSSFSGTDTQYF. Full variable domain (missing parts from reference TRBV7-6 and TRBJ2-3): GAGVSQSPRYKVTKRGQDVALRCDPISGHVSLYWYRQALGQGPEFLTYFNYEAQQDKSGLPNDRFSAERPEGSISTLTIQRTEQRDSAMYRCASSSFSGTDTQYFGPGTRLTVL.

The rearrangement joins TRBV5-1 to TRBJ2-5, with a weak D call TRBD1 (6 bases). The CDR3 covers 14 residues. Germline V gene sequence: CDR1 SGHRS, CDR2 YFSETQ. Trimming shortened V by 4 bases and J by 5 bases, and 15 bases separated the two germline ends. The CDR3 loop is CASSAGTTRETQYF. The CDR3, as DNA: TGCGCCAGCAGCGCCGGGACAACCCGGGAGACCCAGTACTTC.

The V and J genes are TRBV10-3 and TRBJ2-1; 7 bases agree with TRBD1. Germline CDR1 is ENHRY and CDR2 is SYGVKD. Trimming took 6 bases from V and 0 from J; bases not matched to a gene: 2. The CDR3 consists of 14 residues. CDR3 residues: CAISRQGSYNEQFF. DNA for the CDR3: TGTGCCATCAGCCGACAGGGCTCCTACAATGAGCAGTTCTTC.

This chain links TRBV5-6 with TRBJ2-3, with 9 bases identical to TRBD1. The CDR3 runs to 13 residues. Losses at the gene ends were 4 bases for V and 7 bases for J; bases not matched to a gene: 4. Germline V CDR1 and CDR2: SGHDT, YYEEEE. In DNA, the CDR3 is TGTGCCAGCAGCAGGGACAGGGTGAATACGCAGTATTTT. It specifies CASSRDRVNTQYF.